This T cell receptor (beta chain) was sequenced in a study of blood T cells in healthy people across ages. Study-level findings and limits: With unsorted PBMCs, a conclusive comparison of naive versus antigen-experienced cells was not possible. Age showed a roughly linear inverse relationship with TCR beta diversity per million T cells.

Alongside a J-beta primer mix, a sample-barcoded 5' primer served in a second PCR lasting roughly 6 to 12 cycles. Each sample yielded at least 3 million CDR3-containing paired-end reads. TCRdb independently ran MiXCR on the 5' RACE reads; one entry per CDR3 protein. The repertoire holds 650,000 to 1,000,000 distinct CDR3 sequences, 35% to 40% seen once, with over 10% in the top ten. This clonotype was detected a few times. Its antigen is still unknown. The germline CDR1 and CDR2 sequences are DFQATT and SNEGSKA (reference sequence). V lost 8 bases and J 3 bases, leaving 20 bases between the germline ends. CDR3 length: 14 amino acids.

The chain links TRBV20-1 to TRBJ2-7; weak D call: TRBD1 (6 bases). The sequence derives from a man younger than 30 in good health. Source material: blood. The CDR3 region has the DNA TGCAGTCCTTTATCTAGGACAGACAACTACGAGCAGTACTTC. Encoded protein: CSPLSRTDNYEQYF.